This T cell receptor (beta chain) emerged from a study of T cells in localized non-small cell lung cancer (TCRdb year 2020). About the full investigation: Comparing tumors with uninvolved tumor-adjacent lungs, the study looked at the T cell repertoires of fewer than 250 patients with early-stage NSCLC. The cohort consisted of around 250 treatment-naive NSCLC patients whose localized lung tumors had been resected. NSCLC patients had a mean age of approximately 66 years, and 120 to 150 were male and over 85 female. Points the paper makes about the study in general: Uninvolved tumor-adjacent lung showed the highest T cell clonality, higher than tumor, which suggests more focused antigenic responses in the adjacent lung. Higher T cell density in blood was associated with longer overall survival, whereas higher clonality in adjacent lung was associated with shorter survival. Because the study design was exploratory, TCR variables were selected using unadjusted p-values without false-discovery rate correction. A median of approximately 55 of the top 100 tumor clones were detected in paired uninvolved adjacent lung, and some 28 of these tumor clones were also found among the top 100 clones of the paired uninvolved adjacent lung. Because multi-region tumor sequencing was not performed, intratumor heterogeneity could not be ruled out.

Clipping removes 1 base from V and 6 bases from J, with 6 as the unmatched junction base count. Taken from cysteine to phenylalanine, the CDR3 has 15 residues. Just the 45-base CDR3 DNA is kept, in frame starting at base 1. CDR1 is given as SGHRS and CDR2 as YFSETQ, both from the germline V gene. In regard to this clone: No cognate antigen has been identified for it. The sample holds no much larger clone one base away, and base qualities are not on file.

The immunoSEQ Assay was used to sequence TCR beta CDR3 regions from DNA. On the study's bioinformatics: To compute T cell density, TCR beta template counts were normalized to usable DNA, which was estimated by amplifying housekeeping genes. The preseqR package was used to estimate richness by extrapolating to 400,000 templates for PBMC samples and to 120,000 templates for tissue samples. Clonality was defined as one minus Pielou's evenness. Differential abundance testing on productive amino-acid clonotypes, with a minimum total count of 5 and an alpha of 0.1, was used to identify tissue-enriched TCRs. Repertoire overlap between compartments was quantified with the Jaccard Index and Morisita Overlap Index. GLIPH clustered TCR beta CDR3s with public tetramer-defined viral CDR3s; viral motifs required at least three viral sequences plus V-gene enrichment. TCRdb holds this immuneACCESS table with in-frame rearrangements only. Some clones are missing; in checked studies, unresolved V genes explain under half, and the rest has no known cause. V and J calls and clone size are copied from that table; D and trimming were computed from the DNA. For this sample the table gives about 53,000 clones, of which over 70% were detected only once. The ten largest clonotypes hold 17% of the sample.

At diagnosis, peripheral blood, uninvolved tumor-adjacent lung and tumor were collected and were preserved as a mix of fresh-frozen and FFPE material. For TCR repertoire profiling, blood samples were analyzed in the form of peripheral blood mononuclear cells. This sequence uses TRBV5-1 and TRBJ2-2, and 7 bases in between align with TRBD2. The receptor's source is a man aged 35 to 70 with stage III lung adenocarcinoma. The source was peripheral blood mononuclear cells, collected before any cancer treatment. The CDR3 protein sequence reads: CASSLSSGYSGELFF. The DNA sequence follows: TGCGCCAGCAGCTTGTCTAGCGGTTATTCCGGGGAGCTGTTTTTT.